Many counts were recorded for the clone carrying this T cell receptor (beta chain). Its antigen remains unknown. TCRdb passed the reads through MiXCR, listing each CDR3 protein once. Among a few hundred thousand distinct CDR3 sequences, 25% to 35% were seen once, and the ten largest hold 20%. These data are taken from a study of T cell repertoires in cytomegalovirus infection. The overall study: HLA-C-restricted CMV epitopes, recently identified, and well-studied HLA-B-restricted ones were used by the study. CMV infection plus the matching HLA type was flagged by public TCR beta signatures.

General study points: Carriage of CMV together with the relevant HLA was identifiable through cumulative public TCR beta family frequency.

This CDR3 comprises 13 residues. In germline, CDR1 is LNHDA, CDR2 SQIVND (reference sequence). V was trimmed by 7 bases and J by 5 bases, leaving 11 bases between them. Sequencing used cultured PBMCs, obtained from culture after CMV antigen stimulation. The V and J genes are TRBV19 and TRBJ2-2; D not certain. This receptor was obtained from a human donor in good health (CMV status not recorded). Some clones in this sample may be carry-over from other donors' samples. The CDR3: CASNPTGTGELFF. The DNA of the CDR3 is TGTGCCAGTAACCCAACCGGGACCGGGGAGCTGTTTTTT.